This is a list of T cell receptor beta chains from one sample in a study of T cell responses to AZD1222 COVID-19 vaccine. Clones were read by immunoSEQ multiplex PCR, and TCRdb kept only the in-frame ones, dropping some. The data show over 110,000 clones, just over 90% seen once. Material: peripheral blood, obtained on day 0 of AZD1222 vaccination. These receptors were taken from an adult in good health. Both conserved end residues are part of each CDR3. The order of the fields is J gene, V gene, D gene, clone size, CDR3 protein, CDR3 DNA. D genes are given only for firm matches. Size values are once, few and many counts, or a class for expanded clones, and some rows have none.

>TRBJ1-5|TRBV21-1|NA|NA
CASSKGGVRQPQHF
TGTGCCAGCAGCAAAGGGGGGGTCAGACAGCCCCAGCATTTT
>TRBJ2-1|TRBV4-1|TRBD2|NA
CASSQGGGAYNEQFF
TGCGCCAGCAGCCAAGGCGGGGGGGCCTACAATGAGCAGTTCTTC
>TRBJ2-2|TRBV6-5|NA|NA
CASRYRTGTGELFF
TGTGCCAGCAGATACCGAACGGGGACCGGGGAGCTGTTTTTT
>TRBJ1-1|TRBV18|NA|NA
CASSLGPTEAFF
TGTGCCAGCTCACTGGGACCCACTGAAGCTTTCTTT
>TRBJ2-2|TRBV12-5|TRBD2|once
CASGLRTSGVTGELFF
TGTGCTAGTGGTCTCCGAACTAGCGGGGTAACCGGGGAGCTGTTTTTT
>TRBJ1-2|TRBV2|TRBD1|NA
CASRRAGGITNYGYTF
TGTGCCAGCAGGAGGGCAGGGGGAATAACTAACTATGGCTACACCTTC
>TRBJ1-6|TRBV5-6|NA|NA
CASSEGHIRGIHF
TGTGCCAGCAGCGAGGGACATATTAGGGGGATCCACTTT
>TRBJ1-1|TRBV10-3|TRBD1|NA
CAISEQGATEAFF
TGTGCCATCAGTGAACAGGGGGCAACTGAAGCTTTCTTT
>TRBJ1-3|TRBV12-3/TRBV12-4|NA|NA
CASREVGNTIYF
TGTGCCAGCAGGGAGGTGGGGAATACCATATATTTT
>TRBJ1-1|TRBV5-1|NA|NA
CASSFNRVDTEAFF
TGCGCCAGCAGTTTTAACAGGGTGGACACTGAAGCTTTCTTT
>TRBJ2-3|TRBV7-3|NA|NA
CASSSTRGDTQYF
TGTGCCAGCAGCTCTACTAGAGGGGATACGCAGTATTTT
>TRBJ2-6|TRBV7-2|TRBD2|NA
CASSPPGTSATVLTF
TGTGCCAGCAGCCCTCCCGGGACTAGCGCGACCGTCCTGACTTTC
>TRBJ2-4|TRBV2|NA|NA
CASQTDRAKNIQYF
TGTGCCAGCCAGACGGACAGAGCCAAAAACATTCAGTACTTC
>TRBJ2-2|TRBV6-5|NA|NA
CASSALSGAGGELFF
TGTGCCAGCAGCGCCCTCTCGGGGGCCGGAGGGGAGCTGTTTTTT
>TRBJ1-6|TRBV10-3|NA|NA
CAISESGRGNSPLHF
TGTGCCATCAGTGAGTCGGGCAGGGGTAATTCACCCCTCCACTTT
>TRBJ1-1|TRBV6-5|NA|NA
CASSYSALLGTEAFF
TGTGCCAGCAGTTACTCCGCCCTCCTGGGCACTGAAGCTTTCTTT
>TRBJ1-1|TRBV12-3/TRBV12-4|NA|NA
CASSLKINTEAFF
TGTGCCAGCAGTTTAAAAATTAACACTGAAGCTTTCTTT
>TRBJ2-7|TRBV27|NA|NA
CASMGVPHEQYF
TGTGCCAGCATGGGGGTCCCCCACGAGCAGTACTTC
>TRBJ2-5|TRBV6-2/TRBV6-3|NA|NA
CASSYSGTWETQYF
TGTGCCAGCAGTTACTCCGGGACTTGGGAGACCCAGTACTTC
>TRBJ1-2|TRBV6-6|NA|NA
CASSQGDYGYTF
TGTGCCAGCAGTCAGGGTGACTATGGCTACACCTTC
>TRBJ1-4|TRBV6-5|NA|few
CASRPWGTANEKLFF
TGTGCCAGCAGGCCCTGGGGGACGGCTAATGAAAAACTGTTTTTT
>TRBJ2-2|TRBV24-1|NA|NA
CATSDDRAGNGELFF
TGTGCCACCAGTGATGATAGGGCAGGGAACGGGGAGCTGTTTTTT
>TRBJ2-7|TRBV18|TRBD2|NA
CASSPPGLAGSYEQYF
TGTGCCAGCTCACCACCGGGACTAGCGGGGAGTTACGAGCAGTACTTC
>TRBJ1-5|TRBV6-1|NA|NA
CASSAQGMSNQPQHF
TGTGCCAGCAGTGCCCAGGGGATGAGCAATCAGCCCCAGCATTTT
>TRBJ2-1|TRBV15|NA|NA
CATRSSGSYNEQFF
TGTGCCACCAGATCCTCTGGCTCCTACAATGAGCAGTTCTTC
>TRBJ1-2|TRBV5-1|NA|few
CASSLAGTEANYGYTF
TGCGCCAGCAGCTTGGCCGGAACCGAAGCTAACTATGGCTACACCTTC
>TRBJ1-6|TRBV9|TRBD1|NA
CASSITDRPIPSSPLHF
TGTGCCAGCAGCATTACGGACAGGCCTATTCCGAGTTCACCCCTCCACTTT
>TRBJ1-1|TRBV10-2|NA|NA
CASRVNREGTEAFF
TGCGCCAGCAGAGTTAACAGGGAGGGCACTGAAGCTTTCTTT
>TRBJ2-4|TRBV7-2|NA|NA
CASSSLTPPFVQYF
TGTGCCAGCAGCTCTTTGACACCTCCTTTCGTTCAGTACTTC
>TRBJ2-2|TRBV6-5|NA|NA
CASSYSRGYNTGELFF
TGTGCCAGCAGTTACTCAAGAGGGTATAACACCGGGGAGCTGTTTTTT
>TRBJ1-2|TRBV29-1|NA|NA
CSAAGPQIYGYTF
TGCAGCGCCGCGGGACCGCAGATCTATGGCTACACCTTC
>TRBJ2-7|TRBV11-1|TRBD2|NA
CASSLGLGGYEQYF
TGTGCCAGCAGCCTGGGACTAGGTGGTTACGAGCAGTACTTC
>TRBJ1-3|TRBV6-5|TRBD1|NA
CASSYTGGLKNTIYF
TGTGCCAGCAGTTACACAGGGGGCTTGAAAAACACCATATATTTT
>TRBJ1-1|TRBV7-2|TRBD1|NA
CASSFHQGAGTEAFF
TGTGCCAGCAGTTTCCATCAGGGGGCCGGTACTGAAGCTTTCTTT
>TRBJ2-7|TRBV5-4|NA|NA
CASSRAPGLEEQYF
TGTGCCAGCAGCCGTGCCCCAGGGCTGGAAGAGCAGTACTTC
>TRBJ2-4|TRBV9|NA|NA
CASSVGGEAKNIQYF
TGTGCCAGCAGCGTAGGAGGGGAAGCCAAAAACATTCAGTACTTC
>TRBJ1-1|TRBV7-2|NA|NA
CASSLSPGRNTEAFF
TGTGCCAGCAGCTTATCCCCGGGAAGAAACACTGAAGCTTTCTTT
>TRBJ2-3|TRBV18|TRBD2|NA
CASSPGGRNGDTQYF
TGTGCCAGCTCACCAGGCGGGAGGAACGGAGATACGCAGTATTTT
>TRBJ2-7|TRBV6-5|TRBD2|NA
CASKRLAGIYEQYF
TGTGCCAGTAAAAGACTAGCGGGAATTTACGAGCAGTACTTC
>TRBJ1-5|TRBV28|NA|NA
CASSLEGLGQPQHF
TGTGCCAGCAGTTTGGAGGGGCTGGGTCAGCCCCAGCATTTT